This TCR beta chain was found in a study of OX40 agonist ivuxolimab in advanced cancers. Background on the study: Every 2 weeks, patients received ivuxolimab intravenously, dosed at 0.01 to 10 mg/kg. Prior therapy, whether anti-PD-1, anti-PD-L1 or anti-CTLA-4, was allowed, and 40% had some.

Study results and limitations: Nonresponders included some who also had low normalized T-cell clonal expansion. Among T cells, CD8+ cells averaged more expanded clones than CD4+ cells.

For this clone: The target antigen is unknown.

Measured with immunoSEQ multiplex PCR; TCRdb has only the in-frame clones, and not every one. The sample lists under 85,000 clones, 85% occurring once. This clonotype originated in an adult with an advanced solid tumor such as melanoma, head and neck, liver or kidney cancer. The sample consisted of CD4+ or CD8+ T cells sorted from blood, taken in a trial of the OX40 agonist ivuxolimab.

The CDR3 DNA reads as TGTGCCAGCCGAAGGAGGGAGGACTCTGGAAACACCATATATTTT. This encodes CASRRREDSGNTIYF. The J gene is TRBJ1-3, the V gene TRBV6-5, with D uncertain. The CDR3 is 15 amino acids. V was clipped by 8 bases and J by 0 bases, with 14 bases between them. Germline values: CDR1 MNHEY, CDR2 SVGAGI.